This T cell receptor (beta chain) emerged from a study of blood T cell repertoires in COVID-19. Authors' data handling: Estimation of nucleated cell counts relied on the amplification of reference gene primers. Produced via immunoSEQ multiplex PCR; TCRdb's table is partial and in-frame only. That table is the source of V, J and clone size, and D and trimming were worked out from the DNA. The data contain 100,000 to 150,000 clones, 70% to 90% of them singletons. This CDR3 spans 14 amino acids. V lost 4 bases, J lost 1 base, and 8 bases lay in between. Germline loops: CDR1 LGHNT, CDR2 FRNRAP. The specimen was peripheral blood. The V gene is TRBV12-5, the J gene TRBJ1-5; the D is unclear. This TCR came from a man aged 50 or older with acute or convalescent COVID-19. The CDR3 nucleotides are TGTGCTAGTGGTTCCCCCGCGAGCAATCAGCCCCAGCATTTT. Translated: CASGSPASNQPQHF.